This T cell receptor (beta chain) was documented in a study of T cells after yellow fever vaccination (dated by TCRdb to about 2019). Turning to the overall study: The SMART-Seq v4 Ultra Low Input RNA kit was used to prepare libraries from fractions with low cell numbers. Two healthy male donors made up the cohort, one aged 18 to 30 years and the other aged 30 to 39 years. Blood samples were taken at several timepoints before and after primary and secondary immunization, and bulk PBMC replicates and cell subsets were isolated. To follow T-cell clones before and after both primary and booster YFV17D yellow fever vaccination, bulk TCR alpha and beta repertoires underwent longitudinal sequencing. The full study reports these points: A small share of clonotypes was detected in both CD4 and CD8 compartments, with the overlap likely arising from convergent recombination. Computational filtering was required because FACS-sorted repertoires could contain abundant contaminating clonotypes from the bulk population. Only a couple of donors were included in the study, so the extent to which the findings can be generalized is limited. The secondary T-cell response was weaker than the primary response but faster, peaking on day 5 instead of day 15. Most clones expanded after primary vaccination were re-detected after the booster (almost 98% of CD4 and approximately 88% of CD8), suggesting broad memory maintenance.

Reading the germline V gene gives CDR1 LGHNA and CDR2 YSLEER. Trimming takes 4 bases off V and 5 bases off J; junction bases not matched to a gene: 7. The CDR3 starts with the cysteine, ends with the phenylalanine, and has 15 residues. The read is trimmed to its CDR3 DNA, 45 bases read in frame from base 1. The sample's treatment or condition label, decoded: live attenuated yellow fever vaccine strain. At each blood-draw timepoint, two biological replicates of bulk PBMCs were obtained. A standard Ficoll-Paque protocol was used to isolate PBMCs from peripheral blood. TriZol was used to extract RNA from bulk PBMCs, from CD4 and CD8 fractions, and from dextramer-positive and dextramer-negative fractions. This clonotype has a handful of counts. There is no known antigen for this receptor. Per-nucleotide qualities are absent, and no much larger clonotype sits a single base away. TCR cDNA was synthesized by 5'RACE template switching, through which a universal primer site and unique molecular identifiers were introduced. cDNA synthesis was primed from both the TCR alpha and TCR beta constant segments. Library amplification involved two PCR steps, and the second step added sample barcodes and sequencing adapters. Sequencing of the libraries was done on either Illumina HiSeq 2500 (2x100 bp) or NovaSeq (2x150 bp). Turning to the authors' computational methods: Reads were demultiplexed and collapsed into UMI consensus sequences with MIGEC, and V(D)J alignment was performed with MiXCR. Vaccine-responding clonotypes were identified with edgeR using replicate PBMC samples, with FDR below 0.01 and a log2 fold change above 5 up to day 15 being required. Bulk clonotypes were assigned CD4 or CD8 identity according to which sequenced CD4 or CD8 repertoire held them at higher abundance. TCRdb's own reprocessing of the public reads used fastp at Q25 and MiXCR and kept productive beta chains. Rows with one shared CDR3 protein collapse into an entry with the most common genes and DNA. TCRdb assigned the V and J calls; the authors' analysis was not used. The sample has a few hundred thousand distinct CDR3 sequences on record, around 6.8% of them singletons. The ten biggest clones cover over 15% of the sample.

The sequence was collected from a man between 18 and 29 years old who received the YFV17D yellow fever vaccine. Sequenced here: PBMCs, sampled roughly 47 days after the first yellow fever vaccination. Rearrangement joined TRBV4-3 to TRBJ2-1, and TRBD2 matches 8 of the central bases. The nucleotide sequence reads as follows: TGCGCCAGCAGCCGCAAGCGGGGGCCCCACAATGAGCAGTTCTTC. Translated, it reads CASSRKRGPHNEQFF.